Listed here are 32 T cell receptor beta chains from one sample, sequenced in a study of T cell responses to AZD1222 COVID-19 vaccine. The table came from immunoSEQ multiplex PCR; TCRdb's copy has only in-frame clones and leaves some out. The table shows fewer than 120,000 clones, with 88% occurring only once. The starting material was peripheral blood, obtained on day 0 of AZD1222 vaccination. The receptors shown here come from an adult in good health.

The chain carries TRBV2 and TRBJ1-5, with D hard to call. There are 15 residues in the CDR3. CDR1 and CDR2 from the germline V gene are SNHLY and FYNNEI. V was shortened by 4 bases and J by 5 bases, with 15 bases between the two germline ends. This chain's CDR3 is CASSVKRADHQPQHF. CDR3 coding DNA: TGTGCCAGCAGTGTGAAGAGGGCAGATCATCAGCCCCAGCATTTT. Full variable domain (outside the CDR3, taken from reference TRBV2 and TRBJ1-5): EPEVTQTPSHQVTQMGQEVILRCVPISNHLYFYWYRQILGQKVEFLVSFYNNEISEKSEIFDDQFSVERPDGSNFTLKIRSTKLEDSAMYFCASSVKRADHQPQHFGDGTRLSIL.

In its sample, this clone was seen once. J is TRBJ1-1 and V is TRBV19; a weak D match, TRBD1 (5 bases). Trimming cost V 4 bases and J 1 base, with 16 bases left between them. This CDR3 spans 16 amino acids. The V gene's germline CDR1 is LNHDA and CDR2 SQIVND (reference sequence). This chain's CDR3 is CASSRGVGGPNTEAFF. Written as DNA, the CDR3 is TGTGCCAGTAGTAGGGGGGTCGGGGGACCGAACACTGAAGCTTTCTTT. The whole variable domain, filled in from reference TRBV19 and TRBJ1-1, reads DGGITQSPKYLFRKEGQNVTLSCEQNLNHDAMYWYRQDPGQGLRLIYYSQIVNDFQKGDIAEGYSVSREKKESFPLTVTSAQKNPTAFYLCASSRGVGGPNTEAFFGQGTRLTVV.

The chain carries TRBV5-1 and TRBJ2-2; 8 bases fit TRBD2. J lost 2 bases, V lost 6 bases, and 6 bases had no gene match. This CDR3 has 15 residues. The germline V gene has CDR1 SGHRS and CDR2 YFSETQ. The CDR3 bases are TGCGCCAGCACGCGAACTAGCGGAAACACCGGGGAGCTGTTTTTT. It encodes CASTRTSGNTGELFF.

In nucleotides, the CDR3 is TGTGCCAGCAGTTCCCGACCTCCTGAAGCTTTCTTT. It specifies CASSSRPPEAFF. The chain joins TRBV27 to TRBJ1-1, with D hard to call. Germline V lookup: CDR1 MNHEY, CDR2 SMNVEV (reference sequence). The CDR3 has 12 amino acids. The V gene lost 4 bases and the J gene lost 6 bases, with 9 bases spanning the gap.

The chain couples TRBV19 to TRBJ1-4; D is unclear. CDR3 size: 13 residues. Trimming took 7 bases from V and 10 from J, leaving 16 bases between them. Germline V gene data show CDR1 as LNHDA and CDR2 as SQIVND (reference sequence). CDR3 protein: CASIEGYAGKLFF. The CDR3 DNA follows: TGTGCCAGTATTGAGGGCTATGCCGGAAAACTGTTTTTT.

The chain couples TRBV7-9 to TRBJ2-1; D assignment may be TRBD1 or TRBD2 (5 bases each). V lost 0 bases, J lost 7 bases, and 10 bases lay in between. The CDR3 is made up of 14 amino acids. Germline lookup yields CDR1 SEHNR and CDR2 FQNEAQ (reference sequence). CDR3 loop: CASSLAGDRNEQFF. In DNA, the CDR3 is TGTGCCAGCAGCTTAGCCGGGGACCGAAATGAGCAGTTCTTC.

This clone was observed a single time. The chain links TRBV6-5 to TRBJ1-5; a possible D gene is TRBD1 (5 bases). CDR3 length: 13 amino acids. Germline V gene data show CDR1 as MNHEY and CDR2 as SVGAGI. Trimming removed 7 bases at V and 6 bases at J, with 13 bases between. The CDR3 DNA is TGTGCCAGCACCTCCCCCCAGGGTCAGCCCCAGCATTTT. Translated, it gives CASTSPQGQPQHF.

This rearrangement joins TRBV18 to TRBJ1-1, with TRBD1 matching 7 bases. Germline V lookup: CDR1 KGHSH, CDR2 LQKENI. After removal of 5 bases from V and 3 bases from J, the junction contained 6 bases not matched to a gene. The CDR3 runs to 14 residues. The CDR3 loop reads CASSIFDRDTEAFF. The CDR3 DNA is TGTGCCAGCTCAATTTTCGACAGGGACACTGAAGCTTTCTTT.

The CDR3 DNA is TGTGCCAGCAGTTTACGGGACAATGAGCAGTTCTTC. Translation gives CASSLRDNEQFF. V and J are TRBV27 and TRBJ2-1; no reliable D call. Trimming stripped 2 bases from V and 5 bases from J, with 4 bases between. Germline lookup yields CDR1 MNHEY and CDR2 SMNVEV (reference sequence). The CDR3 is 12 residues long.

The rearrangement uses TRBV14 and TRBJ2-6, with a weak D call TRBD1 (5 bases). The CDR3 is made up of 16 amino acids. V was shortened by 5 bases and J by 4 bases, with 15 bases between the two germline ends. Germline V CDR1 and CDR2: SGHDN, FVKESK. This chain's CDR3 is CASSSRQGEGANVLTF. The CDR3 DNA reads as TGTGCCAGCAGCTCTCGGCAGGGCGAGGGGGCCAACGTCCTGACTTTC.

The V call is TRBV3-1 (or the pseudogene TRBV3-2), the J call TRBJ2-3; the D is unclear. The germline V gene encodes CDR1 LGHDT and CDR2 YNNKEL (reference sequence). With 6 bases removed from V and 2 bases from J, the gap between germline ends came to 12 bases. The CDR3 length is 14 residues. CDR3 bases: TGTGCCAGCAGTTCGGGCTACGCCACAGATACGCAGTATTTT. Protein sequence: CASSSGYATDTQYF.

The chain joins TRBV29-1 to TRBJ2-7; TRBD1 aligns across 10 bases. V dropped 0 bases and J dropped 2; count of bases not matched to a gene: 7. This CDR3 comprises 16 residues. Germline lookup yields CDR1 SQVTM and CDR2 ANQGSEA. CDR3: CSVEDAGQGNPYEQYF. CDR3 DNA sequence: TGCAGCGTTGAAGATGCGGGACAGGGGAATCCCTACGAGCAGTACTTC.

The chain links TRBV29-1 to TRBJ2-7, with a weak D call TRBD1 (5 bases). The V gene's germline CDR1 is SQVTM and CDR2 ANQGSEA. V was trimmed by 6 bases and J by 6 bases, leaving 18 bases between them. The length of the CDR3 is 13 residues. In nucleotides, the CDR3 is TGCAGCGTCAACCAGGGTCCAGGAATCGAGCAGTACTTC. The encoded protein is CSVNQGPGIEQYF.

The chain joins TRBV7-9 to TRBJ2-7; D is perhaps TRBD2 (5 bases). The germline V gene has CDR1 SEHNR and CDR2 FQNEAQ (reference sequence). The ends were cut back, 4 bases at V and 0 bases at J, with 13 bases in the middle. The CDR3 length is 15 residues. CDR3 coding DNA: TGTGCCAGCAGCTCTGAGGGTAGGAGCTCCTACGAGCAGTACTTC. Translation: CASSSEGRSSYEQYF.

V is TRBV10-2 and J is TRBJ1-1; 10 bases are a match to TRBD1. The V segment lost 3 bases and the J segment 1 base; nucleotides outside the gene matches: 2. CDR1 and CDR2 from the germline V gene are WSHSY and SAAADI. The CDR3 has 15 residues. The CDR3 sequence: CASSERDRGNTEAFF. The CDR3 bases are TGCGCCAGCAGTGAACGGGACAGGGGGAACACTGAAGCTTTCTTT.

This clone was found a few times. The chain employs TRBV11-3 and TRBJ2-3, with TRBD2 matching 14 bases. J was trimmed by 1 base and V by 4 bases; bases with no gene match: 7. Germline V gene lookup returns CDR1 SGHNT and CDR2 YENEEA. The CDR3 has 18 amino acids. CDR3 amino acids: CASSSRTSGGIGTDTQYF. CDR3 coding DNA: TGTGCCAGCAGCTCGCGGACTAGCGGGGGGATCGGCACAGATACGCAGTATTTT.

The V call is TRBV3-1 (or the pseudogene TRBV3-2), the J call TRBJ2-2; D is perhaps TRBD2 (5 bases). This CDR3 contains 19 residues. V dropped 0 bases and J dropped 1 base, with 18 bases sitting between them. Germline CDR1 LGHDT, CDR2 YNNKEL (reference sequence). The CDR3 bases are TGTGCCAGCAGCCAAGATCAGGCCACCTTTGCGGGGAACACCGGGGAGCTGTTTTTT. Translation: CASSQDQATFAGNTGELFF.

In its sample, this clone was seen a few times. The chain recombines TRBV12-3 or TRBV12-4 with TRBJ1-2, with D perhaps matching TRBD1 (6 bases). The CDR3 is made up of 13 amino acids. The ends were cut back, 5 bases at V and 6 bases at J, with 13 bases in the middle. The CDR3 sequence: CASSPRGSDGYTF. CDR3 DNA: TGTGCCAGCAGTCCCAGGGGCTCGGATGGCTACACCTTC.

This chain links TRBV6-5 with TRBJ2-3; TRBD2 agrees at 8 bases. Germline-derived CDR1 and CDR2 are MNHEY and SVGAGI. This CDR3 has 15 amino acids. The V segment lost 6 bases and the J segment 0 bases; nucleotides outside the gene matches: 5. CDR3 region: CASSPTSASTDTQYF. Here the CDR3 DNA reads TGTGCCAGCAGCCCGACTAGCGCTAGCACAGATACGCAGTATTTT.

The chain employs TRBV3-1 (or the pseudogene TRBV3-2) and TRBJ2-6; D might be TRBD2 (5 bases). Trimming stripped 0 bases from V and 0 bases from J, with 18 bases between. CDR1 is LGHDT and CDR2 is YNNKEL in the germline V gene (reference sequence). The CDR3 spans 20 residues. CDR3: CASSQEGGGGPRSGANVLTF. The CDR3 bases are TGTGCCAGCAGCCAAGAAGGCGGTGGAGGACCGCGCTCTGGGGCCAACGTCCTGACTTTC.

The genes are TRBV2 and TRBJ2-1; a weak D match, TRBD2 (6 bases). This CDR3 comprises 13 residues. Trimming pared 8 bases from V and 1 base from J, leaving 9 bases between. Per the germline V gene, CDR1 is SNHLY and CDR2 is FYNNEI. The CDR3 bases are TGTGCCAGCTCGGGGGAGTCCTACAATGAGCAGTTCTTC. Amino acids: CASSGESYNEQFF.

The genes are TRBV5-6 and TRBJ1-1, with TRBD1 matching over 7 bases. Looked up from germline, CDR1 is SGHDT and CDR2 is YYEEEE. V lost 4 bases and J lost 5; bases outside the gene matches: 8. The CDR3 has 14 residues. The CDR3 nucleotides are TGTGCCAGCAGCCTTCGACAGGGTGGAACTGAAGCTTTCTTT. As protein: CASSLRQGGTEAFF.

The rearrangement joins TRBV4-1 to TRBJ1-4; D is unresolved. The CDR3 contains 15 residues. CDR1 and CDR2 from the germline V gene are MGHRA and YSYEKL. V lost 1 base and J 0 bases, leaving 6 bases between the germline ends. The CDR3 reads CASSQAPTTNEKLFF. CDR3 in DNA: TGCGCCAGCAGCCAAGCTCCTACAACTAATGAAAAACTGTTTTTT.

The chain carries TRBV19 and TRBJ1-2; D gene unclear. V was clipped by 4 bases and J by 3 bases, with 6 bases between them. The CDR3 has 12 amino acids. CDR1 and CDR2 from the germline V gene are LNHDA and SQIVND (reference sequence). CDR3 loop: CASSSADYGYTF. The CDR3 DNA is TGTGCCAGTAGTAGCGCAGACTATGGCTACACCTTC.

This chain uses TRBV19 with TRBJ2-2; the D is unclear. The CDR3 extends over 14 amino acids. In germline, CDR1 is LNHDA, CDR2 SQIVND (reference sequence). The V end was cut by 6 bases, the J end by 0 bases, with 8 bases between. The CDR3 DNA sequence: TGTGCCAGTAGATACTTCGCGAACACCGGGGAGCTGTTTTTT. Its translation is CASRYFANTGELFF.

This chain connects TRBV5-1 to TRBJ1-6, with TRBD1 matching 7 bases. V shed 2 bases and J 0 bases; nucleotides not matched to a gene: 8. Germline CDR1 and CDR2: SGHRS and YFSETQ. This CDR3 is built from 18 residues. The CDR3 DNA reads as TGCGCCAGCAGCTTACAGGGGCCCAGGAGCTCCTATAATTCACCCCTCCACTTT. This gives the protein CASSLQGPRSSYNSPLHF. Full variable domain (missing parts from reference TRBV5-1 and TRBJ1-6): KAGVTQTPRYLIKTRGQQVTLSCSPISGHRSVSWYQQTPGQGLQFLFEYFSETQRNKGNFPGRFSGRQFSNSRSEMNVSTLELGDSALYLCASSLQGPRSSYNSPLHFGNGTRLTVT.

V is TRBV28 and J is TRBJ1-5; D is possibly TRBD1 (5 bases). This CDR3 contains 15 residues. The germline V gene encodes CDR1 MDHEN and CDR2 SYDVKM. Trimming left V 2 bases short and J 4 bases short, with 12 bases between. Here the CDR3 DNA reads TGTGCCAGCAGTTTACTGGGGGAGGTGAATCAGCCCCAGCATTTT. Protein: CASSLLGEVNQPQHF.

This rearrangement joins TRBV7-8 to TRBJ2-2; 11 bases are a match to TRBD2. Per germline, CDR1 SGHVS and CDR2 FQNEAQ. Trimming at V came to 0 bases and at J to 5 bases, leaving 2 bases not matched to a gene. CDR3 length: 16 amino acids. CDR3 DNA sequence: TGTGCCAGCAGCTTAGCGCTAGCGGGGGGTACCGGGGAGCTGTTTTTT. It encodes CASSLALAGGTGELFF.

This chain links TRBV10-2 with TRBJ1-1, with a weak D call TRBD1 (6 bases). The germline CDR1 and CDR2 sequences are WSHSY and SAAADI. The V end was cut by 3 bases, the J end by 2 bases, with 10 bases between. This CDR3 has 14 residues. The CDR3 sequence is CASSETGRNTEAFF. CDR3 sequence (DNA): TGCGCCAGCAGTGAAACAGGGAGAAACACTGAAGCTTTCTTT.

This chain uses TRBV12-3 or TRBV12-4 with TRBJ2-1; no firm D call. V lost 1 base, J lost 9 bases, and 4 bases lay in between. CDR3 size: 11 residues. The chain's CDR3 is CASSLDSEQFF. Written as DNA, the CDR3 is TGTGCCAGCAGTTTAGACAGTGAGCAGTTCTTC.

The chain couples TRBV7-2 to TRBJ2-1; 12 bases agree with TRBD2. Germline V gives CDR1 SGHTA, CDR2 FQGNSA. With 4 bases clipped from V and 6 bases from J, the junction kept 4 bases outside the gene matches. This CDR3 is 15 amino acids long. Written as DNA, the CDR3 is TGTGCCAGCAGCTCCCGGACTAGCGGGATCAATGAGCAGTTCTTC. Amino acids: CASSSRTSGINEQFF.

The J gene is TRBJ1-1, the V gene TRBV5-1; TRBD1 aligns across 7 bases. Germline lookup yields CDR1 SGHRS and CDR2 YFSETQ. The junction had 1 base not matched to a gene; V was cut back by 0 bases and J by 8 bases. The CDR3 runs 12 residues. DNA of the CDR3: TGCGCCAGCAGCTTGGGGGACAGAGAAGCTTTCTTT. This gives the protein CASSLGDREAFF.